This entry lists 14 T cell receptor beta chains sequenced from one sample in a study of cytomegalovirus exposure and HLA in healthy donors (dated by TCRdb to about 2017). The library was obtained by the immunoSEQ multiplex PCR assay. A mixture of 60 forward primers for TCR Vbeta segments and 13 reverse primers for TCR Jbeta segments was used in the multiplex PCR. TCRdb carries this immuneACCESS record with in-frame sequences only. Its versions omit some clonotypes, under half of them owing to an unresolved V gene in the studies checked, with the rest unexplained. Counted in this sample were 20,000 to 25,000 clones; 60% to 80% of them appeared once. Of the sample, 7% to 9% is held by the ten largest clones. The sample taken for sequencing was PBMCs. Source of these receptors: a man aged 55 to 69 in good health and CMV-seronegative.

This chain joins TRBV29-1 and TRBJ2-7; 8 bases match TRBD2. This CDR3 is built from 14 residues. Germline assignment: CDR1 SQVTM and CDR2 ANQGSEA. V lost 1 base to trimming and J lost 6 bases; unmatched junction nucleotides: 8. This chain's CDR3 is CSVEVYSGAREQYF. The CDR3 region has the DNA TGCAGCGTTGAAGTTTATAGCGGGGCCCGCGAGCAGTACTTC.

Here the CDR3 reads CASSQEGQGFGPRGTQYF. The DNA for the CDR3 is TGCGCCAGCAGCCAAGAGGGGCAGGGCTTTGGCCCCAGGGGAACCCAGTACTTC. The rearrangement links TRBV4-1 to TRBJ2-5; possibly TRBD1 for D (6 bases). The length of the CDR3 is 18 residues. Between the trimmed V and J ends, which lost 0 bases and 8 bases, there was a span of 25 bases. Germline V gene sequence: CDR1 MGHRA, CDR2 YSYEKL.

CDR3 in DNA: TGTGCCAGCAGTGAAGCCCACGACAGGGCAAATGAGCAGTTCTTC. This translates into CASSEAHDRANEQFF. The J gene is TRBJ2-1, the V gene TRBV6-1; 7 nucleotides agree with TRBD1. This CDR3 has 15 amino acids. Germline CDR1 is MNHNS and CDR2 is SASEGT. The ends lost 0 bases at V and 7 bases at J; junction bases unmatched: 6.

This sequence joins TRBV7-3 and TRBJ2-3; a possible D gene is TRBD2 (6 bases). CDR1 SGHTA and CDR2 FQGTGA come from the germline V gene. The CDR3 extends over 15 amino acids. Trimming pared 5 bases from V and 1 base from J, leaving 13 bases between. CDR3 DNA sequence: TGTGCCAGCAGCCGGGACGGAGGGGGCACAGATACGCAGTATTTT. This encodes CASSRDGGGTDTQYF.

This clone has only one observation. The chain is built from TRBV7-6 and TRBJ2-7; no clear D gene. Per germline, CDR1 SGHVS and CDR2 FNYEAQ. The CDR3 is made up of 13 amino acids. V was shortened by 5 bases and J by 3 bases, with 11 bases between the two germline ends. Written as DNA, the CDR3 is TGTGCCAGCAGCCATGACAAGTACTACGAGCAGTACTTC. This encodes CASSHDKYYEQYF.

This sequence joins TRBV29-1 and TRBJ2-2, with 8 positions matching TRBD1. V gave up 6 bases and J gave up 3 bases; unmatched junction bases: 6. This CDR3 comprises 14 residues. CDR1 SQVTM and CDR2 ANQGSEA come from the germline V gene. DNA of the CDR3: TGCAGCGTCTCGTCGACAGGGGACACCGGGGAGCTGTTTTTT. Translated: CSVSSTGDTGELFF.

V is TRBV7-2 and J is TRBJ2-7, with D unresolved. This CDR3 region has 13 residues. V lost 4 bases and J 3 bases, leaving 10 bases between the germline ends. Germline V gene sequence: CDR1 SGHTA, CDR2 FQGNSA. The CDR3 region has the DNA TGTGCCAGCAGCTACGACATAATCTACGAGCAGTACTTC. It yields the protein CASSYDIIYEQYF.

This rearrangement joins TRBV7-8 to TRBJ2-1; 13 positions match TRBD2. Losses at the gene ends were 1 base for V and 3 bases for J; bases not matched to a gene: 6. CDR1 is SGHVS and CDR2 is FQNEAQ in the germline V gene. The CDR3 runs 18 residues. Here the CDR3 DNA reads TGTGCCAGCAGCTTAGGGACTAGCGGGGGAATCGGCTACAATGAGCAGTTCTTC. It encodes CASSLGTSGGIGYNEQFF.

The J gene is TRBJ1-5, the V gene TRBV6-1; 8 bases fit TRBD1. The CDR3 spans 15 residues. V was clipped by 5 bases and J by 7 bases; unmatched bases: 10. Germline V gene lookup returns CDR1 MNHNS and CDR2 SASEGT. In DNA form, the CDR3 reads TGTGCCAGCAGTCCCGGACAGGGAAGCTTCCAGCCCCAGCATTTT. This translates into CASSPGQGSFQPQHF.

The chain uses TRBV5-1 and TRBJ2-7; 8 nucleotides align to TRBD2. The CDR3 is 15 residues long. The trim removed 4 bases at V and 0 bases at J, leaving 6 bases unmatched. Germline V CDR1 and CDR2: SGHRS, YFSETQ. CDR3 sequence (DNA): TGCGCCAGCAGCACCGGCGGGGGGAACTCCTACGAGCAGTACTTC. Its protein product is CASSTGGGNSYEQYF.

This chain links TRBV19 with TRBJ1-5, with D maybe TRBD1 (5 bases). Germline V gene sequence: CDR1 LNHDA, CDR2 SQIVND (reference sequence). The CDR3 loop spans 16 amino acids. V dropped 1 base and J dropped 0 bases, with 10 bases sitting between them. CDR3 in DNA: TGTGCCAGTAGTATAGGTGGCAGGGTTAGCAATCAGCCCCAGCATTTT. It is translated as CASSIGGRVSNQPQHF.

In this sample, this clone turned up a few times. The gene calls are TRBV5-5 and TRBJ1-5; no clear D gene. The CDR3 length is 15 residues. CDR1 and CDR2 (germline): SGHKS, YYEKEE (reference sequence). Trimming shortened V by 3 bases and J by 1 base, and 11 bases separated the two germline ends. CDR3 amino acids: CASSSTTSSNQPQHF. CDR3 coding DNA: TGTGCCAGCAGCTCGACGACAAGCAGCAATCAGCCCCAGCATTTT.

The rearrangement uses TRBV5-6 and TRBJ2-1; TRBD1 is a possible D gene (6 bases). The CDR3 spans 17 residues. Germline-derived CDR1 and CDR2 are SGHDT and YYEEEE. V was trimmed by 4 bases and J by 5 bases, leaving 22 bases between them. Written as DNA, the CDR3 is TGTGCCAGCAGCCTATTTGGGACAAGGGGATACGACAATGAGCAGTTCTTC. Amino acid sequence: CASSLFGTRGYDNEQFF.

The CDR3 loop is CASRQDGGGNTGELFF. CDR3 coding DNA: TGTGCCAGCAGACAGGACGGCGGGGGAAACACCGGGGAGCTGTTTTTT. The chain has TRBV6-6 and TRBJ2-2; 7 bases are a match to TRBD2. CDR1 is MNHNY, CDR2 SVGAGI, per germline (reference sequence). This CDR3 is built from 16 residues. Unmatched junction bases numbered 9, after V lost 6 bases and J lost 2 bases.